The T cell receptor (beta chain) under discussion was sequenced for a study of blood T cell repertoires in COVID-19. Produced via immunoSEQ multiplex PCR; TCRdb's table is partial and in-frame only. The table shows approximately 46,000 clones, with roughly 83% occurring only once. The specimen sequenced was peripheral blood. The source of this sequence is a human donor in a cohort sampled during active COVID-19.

The CDR3 is CASSTDSRSPNYGYTF. The CDR3 region has the DNA TGTGCCAGCAGCACAGATTCCCGCAGTCCTAACTATGGCTACACCTTC. The rearrangement uses TRBV9 and TRBJ1-2, with no clear D. Trimming cost V 4 bases and J 0 bases, with 16 bases left between them. Germline CDR1 reads SGDLS; CDR2 reads YYNGEE. The CDR3 runs 16 residues. The entire variable domain, with the rest obtained from reference TRBV9 and TRBJ1-2, is as follows: DSGVTQTPKHLITATGQRVTLRCSPRSGDLSVYWYQQSLDQGLQFLIQYYNGEERAKGNILERFSAQQFPDLHSELNLSSLELGDSALYFCASSTDSRSPNYGYTFGSGTRLTVV.